This T cell receptor (beta chain) was recorded in a study of T cells in Graves' hyperthyroidism and ophthalmopathy. Study-level information: At the time of initial diagnosis and before any treatment, peripheral blood was collected.

In the case of this clonotype: What it binds is unknown. Being one base from a much bigger clone, this may be a read error.

TCR beta CDR3 regions were amplified from RNA transcripts. TCR CDR3 underwent first-round RT-PCR with the HTBI primer set. TCRdb used MiXCR to reprocess the multiplex PCR reads, holding one entry per CDR3 protein. The sample includes some 600,000 distinct CDR3 sequences, over 11% of them seen just once. Study-level results: It was a median 6.5 months before onset that the model predicted ophthalmopathy.

The hyperthyroidism patients had all been newly diagnosed, and their disease duration was under 2 months. Their ages ranged from 18 to 65 years. This blood was taken when hyperthyroidism was first diagnosed, before any ophthalmopathy symptoms existed. V shed 1 base and J shed 2 bases, with 10 bases lying between them. Looked up from germline, CDR1 is LNHNV and CDR2 is YYDKDF (reference sequence). This CDR3 is built from 15 residues. The V call is TRBV15, the J call TRBJ2-3; weak D call: TRBD2 (5 bases). This receptor was obtained from a woman younger than 45 with Graves' hyperthyroidism that later progressed to Graves' ophthalmopathy. The sequenced sample consisted of blood. The CDR3 sequence is CATSRGRAVTDTQYF. CDR3 bases: TGTGCCACCAGCAGAGGACGAGCGGTCACAGATACGCAGTATTTT.